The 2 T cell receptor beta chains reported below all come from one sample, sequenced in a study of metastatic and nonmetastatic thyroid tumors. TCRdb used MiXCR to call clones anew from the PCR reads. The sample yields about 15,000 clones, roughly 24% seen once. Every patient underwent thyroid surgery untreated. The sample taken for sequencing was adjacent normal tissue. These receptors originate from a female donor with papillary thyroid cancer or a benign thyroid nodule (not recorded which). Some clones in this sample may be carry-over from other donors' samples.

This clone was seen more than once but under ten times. CDR3 sequence (DNA): TGTGCCAGCAGCACCAGGGCGCTGGACTACGAGCAGTACTTC. This sequence encodes CASSTRALDYEQYF. The rearrangement uses TRBV13 and TRBJ2-7, with D perhaps matching TRBD1 (5 bases). V lost 5 bases and J 3 bases, leaving 14 bases between the germline ends. From germline, CDR1 is PRHDT and CDR2 FYEKMQ (reference sequence). The CDR3 length is 14 residues.

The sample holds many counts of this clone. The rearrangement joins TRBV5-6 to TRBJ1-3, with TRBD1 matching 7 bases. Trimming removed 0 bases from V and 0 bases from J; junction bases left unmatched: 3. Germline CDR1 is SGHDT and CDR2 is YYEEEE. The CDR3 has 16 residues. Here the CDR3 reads CASSLAGGDSGNTIYF. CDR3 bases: TGTGCCAGCAGCTTGGCAGGGGGGGACTCTGGAAACACCATATATTTT.